This T cell receptor beta chain derives from a study of T cells after yellow fever vaccination. Germline-derived CDR1 and CDR2 are SGHNT and YYREEE (reference sequence). The CDR3 runs 15 residues. The ends lost 4 bases at V and 5 bases at J; junction bases unmatched: 10. A process of 5'RACE template switching, which added a universal primer site and UMIs, was used to make TCR cDNA. TCRdb passed the 5' RACE reads through MiXCR, listing each CDR3 protein once. The table has some 320,000 distinct CDR3 sequences, roughly a tenth seen once; the top ten hold over 3%. The sample holds a few counts of this clonotype.

The sample in question was CD4+ T cells sorted from PBMCs, obtained 45 days after the yellow fever booster vaccination. The rearrangement joins TRBV5-4 to TRBJ2-5; TRBD2 matches 8 bases. The TCR comes from a man aged 18 to 30 who received the YFV17D yellow fever vaccine. The CDR3 region is CASSPPAGGRETQYF. For the CDR3, the DNA is TGTGCCAGCAGCCCACCTGCGGGGGGCCGGGAGACCCAGTACTTC.